Below are 6 T cell receptor beta chains sequenced from a single sample in a study of T cell responses to AZD1222 COVID-19 vaccine. Assay: immunoSEQ multiplex PCR; the TCRdb copy retains only in-frame clones and omits some. The sample lists 150,000 to 200,000 clones; almost 90% were seen once. The sequencing here drew on peripheral blood, taken on day 0 of AZD1222 vaccination. The origin of the receptors is an adult in good health.

The genes are TRBV10-3 and TRBJ2-6; tentative D call: TRBD2 (5 bases). This CDR3 is 19 amino acids long. The germline CDR1 and CDR2 sequences are ENHRY and SYGVKD. V lost 2 bases to trimming and J lost 0 bases, with 17 bases between them. CDR3 in DNA: TGTGCCATCAGTGAGGTAGAGGGCCTACCTAGCTCTGGGGCCAACGTCCTGACTTTC. Translating it yields CAISEVEGLPSSGANVLTF.

The gene calls are TRBV5-6 and TRBJ2-2; 7 nucleotides line up with TRBD2. CDR3 length equals 14 residues. V lost 0 bases to trimming and J lost 6 bases; unmatched junction nucleotides: 2. Per germline, CDR1 SGHDT and CDR2 YYEEEE. In DNA, the CDR3 is TGTGCCAGCAGCTTGGGCGGGAGCGCCGGGGAGCTGTTTTTT. Translated: CASSLGGSAGELFF.

This clone has only one observation. The genes are TRBV9 and TRBJ2-2, with D perhaps matching TRBD2 (6 bases). Germline V gene data show CDR1 as SGDLS and CDR2 as YYNGEE. Trimming left V 4 bases short and J 7 bases short, with 17 bases between. CDR3 length: 15 residues. CDR3 protein: CASSIPGLPGGELFF. DNA for the CDR3: TGTGCCAGCAGCATTCCGGGACTCCCAGGCGGGGAGCTGTTTTTT.

This clone is a singleton in its sample. The chain couples TRBV4-3 to TRBJ2-1, with 8 nucleotides matching TRBD2. CDR3 length equals 15 residues. The V segment lost 5 bases and the J segment 4 bases; nucleotides outside the gene matches: 7. Germline lookup yields CDR1 LGHNA and CDR2 YSLEER. CDR3 region: CASSFATGGYNEQFF. In DNA form, the CDR3 reads TGCGCCAGCAGCTTCGCTACGGGAGGGTACAATGAGCAGTTCTTC.

This sequence joins TRBV11-2 and TRBJ1-2, with 7 bases matching TRBD1. Germline trimming cut 5 bases from V and 5 bases from J; bases unmatched to any gene: 8. CDR1 is SGHAT and CDR2 is FQNNGV in the germline V gene. CDR3 size: 14 residues. The CDR3, as DNA: TGTGCCAGCAGCCCGGGACAGCTGAGATATGGCTACACCTTC. Amino acid sequence: CASSPGQLRYGYTF.

The rearrangement joins TRBV18 to TRBJ1-1, with a possible D match to TRBD1 (5 bases). Trimming left V 0 bases short and J 6 bases short, with 11 bases between. This CDR3 has 14 residues. From germline, CDR1 is KGHSH and CDR2 LQKENI. The CDR3 DNA reads as TGTGCCAGCTCACCACCGATGGGGGGAGCTGAAGCTTTCTTT. This codes for CASSPPMGGAEAFF.